Below are 22 T cell receptor beta chains sequenced from a single sample in a study of OX40 agonist ivuxolimab in advanced cancers. This table comes from immunoSEQ multiplex PCR, and its TCRdb copy is limited to in-frame clones, with some not included. The sample holds 55,000 or so clones, approximately 90% seen once. This specimen was CD4+ or CD8+ T cells sorted from blood, taken in a trial of the OX40 agonist ivuxolimab. The receptors shown here come from an adult with an advanced solid tumor such as melanoma, head and neck, liver or kidney cancer.

The chain uses TRBV7-8 and TRBJ2-3, with D possibly being TRBD1 (6 bases). The CDR3 is 13 amino acids. The germline V gene has CDR1 SGHVS and CDR2 FQNEAQ. With 8 bases removed from V and 2 bases from J, the gap between germline ends came to 11 bases. CDR3 region: CASLGQPTDTQYF. CDR3 sequence (DNA): TGTGCCAGCCTCGGACAGCCCACAGATACGCAGTATTTT.

The chain combines TRBV5-4 with TRBJ2-5, with 11 bases identical to TRBD2. CDR3 length: 17 residues. Germline loops: CDR1 SGHNT, CDR2 YYREEE (reference sequence). The J segment lost 5 bases and the V segment lost 3 bases, leaving 12 bases of the junction unmatched. The CDR3, as DNA: TGTGCCAGCAGCTCCTATATAGCGGGAGGGCCGGGGGAGACCCAGTACTTC. It translates to CASSSYIAGGPGETQYF.

DNA for the CDR3: TGTGCCAGCTCATTCAACAGGGGAGAGACCCAGTACTTC. This sequence encodes CASSFNRGETQYF. V is TRBV18 and J is TRBJ2-5, with TRBD1 matching 7 bases. The CDR3 contains 13 residues. Germline V lookup: CDR1 KGHSH, CDR2 LQKENI. After removal of 5 bases from V and 4 bases from J, the junction contained 4 bases not matched to a gene.

The rearrangement joins TRBV10-2 to TRBJ1-5, with TRBD1 as a possible D gene (5 bases). The V end was cut by 3 bases, the J end by 4 bases, with 10 bases between. Germline values: CDR1 WSHSY, CDR2 SAAADI. The CDR3 consists of 14 residues. CDR3 DNA sequence: TGCGCCAGCAGTGAAGGCAGGGCGAATCAGCCCCAGCATTTT. Its translation: CASSEGRANQPQHF.

CDR3 DNA: TGTGCCAGCAGTGACTCCGACAGGAAGGAGCAGTTCTTC. It is translated as CASSDSDRKEQFF. The rearrangement links TRBV6-4 to TRBJ2-1, with D tentatively TRBD1 (6 bases). Germline V gene lookup returns CDR1 MRHNA and CDR2 SNTAGT. CDR3 length: 13 residues. Trimming took off 0 bases at V and 10 bases at J, with 10 bases between the two ends.

The J gene is TRBJ2-1, the V gene TRBV27, with D possibly TRBD1 on 6 matching bases. The germline gives CDR1 MNHEY, CDR2 SMNVEV (reference sequence). The length of the CDR3 is 15 residues. Trimming took off 3 bases at V and 0 bases at J, with 9 bases between the two ends. In DNA form, the CDR3 reads TGTGCCAGCAGTTTTTCAGGGGCCTCCTACAATGAGCAGTTCTTC. It yields the protein CASSFSGASYNEQFF.

Written as DNA, the CDR3 is TGTGCCAGCAGTTTATGGACGGGGGACACTGCAGATGGCTACACCTTC. This codes for CASSLWTGDTADGYTF. This chain joins TRBV28 and TRBJ1-2, with D possibly being TRBD1 (6 bases). The V end was cut by 0 bases, the J end by 6 bases, with 17 bases between. The CDR3 contains 16 residues. CDR1 MDHEN and CDR2 SYDVKM come from the germline V gene.

The chain is built from TRBV7-8 and TRBJ1-5; maybe TRBD1 (5 bases). Germline V gene sequence: CDR1 SGHVS, CDR2 FQNEAQ. This CDR3 spans 16 amino acids. V was shortened by 4 bases and J by 4 bases, with 17 bases between the two germline ends. CDR3 sequence: CASSSISGTTNQPQHF. CDR3 DNA sequence: TGTGCCAGCAGCTCAATATCGGGGACTACTAATCAGCCCCAGCATTTT.

The chain recombines TRBV9 with TRBJ2-7, with D maybe TRBD1 (6 bases). Per germline, CDR1 SGDLS and CDR2 YYNGEE. V shed 3 bases and J shed 9 bases, with 16 bases lying between them. This CDR3 spans 13 amino acids. The CDR3 region has the DNA TGTGCCAGCAGCGCCGGGACATGGAGTCGGCAGTACTTC. Translation: CASSAGTWSRQYF.

The rearrangement links TRBV28 to TRBJ2-2; possibly TRBD2 for D (6 bases). The germline CDR1 and CDR2 sequences are MDHEN and SYDVKM. Trimming left V 3 bases short and J 8 bases short, with 16 bases between. This CDR3 has 15 residues. The chain's CDR3 is CASSFPGSRVGELFF. The CDR3 DNA follows: TGTGCCAGCAGTTTCCCCGGGAGTAGGGTGGGGGAGCTGTTTTTT.

The gene calls are TRBV6-6 and TRBJ2-5; D is perhaps TRBD2 (5 bases). This CDR3 is 15 amino acids long. Trimming pared 4 bases from V and 5 bases from J, leaving 17 bases between. Per the germline V gene, CDR1 is MNHNY and CDR2 is SVGAGI (reference sequence). CDR3 in DNA: TGTGCCAGCAGTTTATTCGGCTCCCGAGGGGAGACCCAGTACTTC. Translation: CASSLFGSRGETQYF.

V is TRBV11-2 and J is TRBJ2-3; D unclear. The CDR3 has 14 amino acids. V was cut by 2 bases and J by 5 bases, with 11 bases left in between. Germline values: CDR1 SGHAT, CDR2 FQNNGV. In nucleotides, the CDR3 is TGTGCCAGCAGCTTACCCTCCTACTTAGATACGCAGTATTTT. Encoded protein: CASSLPSYLDTQYF.

In this sample, this clone turned up many times. The chain carries TRBV7-2 and TRBJ2-3, with 7 bases lining up with TRBD2. From germline, CDR1 is SGHTA and CDR2 FQGNSA. Unmatched junction bases numbered 8, after V lost 5 bases and J lost 3 bases. The CDR3 runs 15 residues. The chain's CDR3 is CASSPSSRETDTQYF. The CDR3 coding sequence is TGTGCCAGCAGCCCCTCTTCGCGGGAGACAGATACGCAGTATTTT.

The sample holds a few counts of this clone. The chain combines TRBV7-2 with TRBJ1-5; D unresolved. The germline V gene encodes CDR1 SGHTA and CDR2 FQGNSA. The V gene lost 5 bases and the J gene lost 3 bases, with 8 bases spanning the gap. The CDR3 runs to 13 residues. The CDR3 DNA follows: TGTGCCAGCAGCCCCCACCCCAATCAGCCCCAGCATTTT. It yields the protein CASSPHPNQPQHF.

Notes on this clone: One end of the junction does not line up with germline, which may come from a read error. V is TRBV2 and J is TRBJ1-2, with D possibly being TRBD1 (5 bases). The CDR3 has 13 amino acids. Germline CDR1 reads SNHLY; CDR2 reads FYNNEI. The DNA of the CDR3 is TGTGCCAGCAGTGTACTACAGGCCCGCGGCTGCACCTTC. Amino acids: CASSVLQARGCTF.

This chain uses TRBV14 with TRBJ2-7; D unresolved. Germline assignment: CDR1 SGHDN and CDR2 FVKESK. The CDR3 runs 14 residues. Trimming took off 2 bases at V and 0 bases at J, with 8 bases between the two ends. CDR3 in DNA: TGTGCCAGCAGCCAAACACAACCCTCCTACGAGCAGTACTTC. It translates to CASSQTQPSYEQYF. The full variable domain, its missing parts supplied by reference TRBV14 and TRBJ2-7, is EAGVTQFPSHSVIEKGQTVTLRCDPISGHDNLYWYRRVMGKEIKFLLHFVKESKQDESGMPNNRFLAERTGGTYSTLKVQPAELEDSGVYFCASSQTQPSYEQYFGPGTRLTVT.

V is TRBV18 and J is TRBJ1-1; TRBD1 agrees at 9 bases. From germline, CDR1 is KGHSH and CDR2 LQKENI. This CDR3 is 17 amino acids long. Germline trimming cut 0 bases from V and 0 bases from J; bases unmatched to any gene: 5. The CDR3 nucleotides are TGTGCCAGCTCACCACCCGGGACAGGGACCATGAACACTGAAGCTTTCTTT. Amino acid sequence: CASSPPGTGTMNTEAFF.

The chain couples TRBV2 to TRBJ2-7; 7 bases align to TRBD1. The CDR3 spans 15 residues. With 6 bases clipped from V and 6 bases from J, the junction kept 14 bases outside the gene matches. The V gene's germline CDR1 is SNHLY and CDR2 FYNNEI. The CDR3 loop is CASRTPGQPKGEQYF. As DNA, the CDR3 is TGTGCCAGCAGAACCCCGGGACAGCCTAAAGGCGAGCAGTACTTC.

The chain joins TRBV2 to TRBJ2-7; D perhaps matches TRBD2 (8 bases). The germline V gene has CDR1 SNHLY and CDR2 FYNNEI. The V end was cut by 6 bases, the J end by 6 bases, with 21 bases between. The CDR3 is 15 amino acids. Written as DNA, the CDR3 is TGTGCCAGCAGACGGGGGACAGTCGCGGGAGGCGAGCAGTACTTC. Its protein product is CASRRGTVAGGEQYF.

The genes are TRBV11-2 and TRBJ2-7, with 15 bases matching TRBD2. This CDR3 region has 15 residues. Germline V CDR1 and CDR2: SGHAT, FQNNGV. Trimming cost V 5 bases and J 6 bases; bases outside gene matches: 5. In nucleotides, the CDR3 is TGTGCCAGCAGCCCCGTGGGACTAGCGGGAGGCGAGCAGTACTTC. Its protein product is CASSPVGLAGGEQYF.

The chain links TRBV18 to TRBJ2-3; 9 nucleotides match TRBD2. The ends lost 5 bases at V and 2 bases at J; junction bases unmatched: 8. The germline gives CDR1 KGHSH, CDR2 LQKENI. The CDR3 has 16 amino acids. This CDR3 reads CASSFLAGTSTDTQYF. Here the CDR3 DNA reads TGTGCCAGCTCATTTCTAGCGGGGACCTCCACAGATACGCAGTATTTT.

The rearrangement links TRBV6-1 to TRBJ2-7; D gene unclear. The CDR3 sequence is 15 residues long. The V gene's germline CDR1 is MNHNS and CDR2 SASEGT. The V gene lost 0 bases and the J gene lost 4 bases, with 13 bases spanning the gap. The CDR3 DNA follows: TGTGCCAGCAGTGAAGCCTTGAACCCCGAATACGAGCAGTACTTC. It codes for CASSEALNPEYEQYF.